This record looks at one T cell receptor beta chain sequence and its context. Germline V lookup: CDR1 SGHRS, CDR2 YFSETQ. The CDR3 is 13 residues long. With 3 bases removed from V and 4 bases from J, the gap between germline ends came to 10 bases. This specimen comes from a study of prognosis after radiotherapy for stage I lung cancer. On the study more broadly: Distant metastasis occurred in several patients at a median of around 7 months after radiotherapy, while some 15 showed no significant progression.

Two rounds of multiplex PCR amplified TCR beta CDR3 from genomic DNA. Individual primers that were specific to each TRBV and TRBJ gene served in first-round PCR. TCRdb passed the multiplex PCR reads through MiXCR, listing each CDR3 protein once. Found here are roughly 30,000 distinct CDR3 sequences, roughly 40% of them singletons; the top ten hold about 16%. The sample here was PBMCs, taken before or after stereotactic body radiation therapy (not recorded which). The sequence came from a donor older than 45 with non-small cell lung cancer. V is TRBV5-1 and J is TRBJ2-5; tentatively, D is TRBD2 (5 bases). CDR3 sequence: CASSWSGGETQYF. The DNA of the CDR3 is TGCGCCAGCAGCTGGAGCGGAGGAGAGACCCAGTACTTC. Full variable domain (missing parts from reference TRBV5-1 and TRBJ2-5): KAGVTQTPRYLIKTRGQQVTLSCSPISGHRSVSWYQQTPGQGLQFLFEYFSETQRNKGNFPGRFSGRQFSNSRSEMNVSTLELGDSALYLCASSWSGGETQYFGPGTRLLVL.